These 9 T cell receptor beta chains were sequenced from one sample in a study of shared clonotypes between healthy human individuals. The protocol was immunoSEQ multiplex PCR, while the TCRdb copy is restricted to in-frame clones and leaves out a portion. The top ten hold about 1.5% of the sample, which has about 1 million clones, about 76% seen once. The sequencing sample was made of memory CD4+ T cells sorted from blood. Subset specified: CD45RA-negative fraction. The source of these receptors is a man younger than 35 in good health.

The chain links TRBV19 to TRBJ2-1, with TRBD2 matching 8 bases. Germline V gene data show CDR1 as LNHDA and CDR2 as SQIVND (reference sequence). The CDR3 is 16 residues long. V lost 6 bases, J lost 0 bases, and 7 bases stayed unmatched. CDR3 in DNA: TGTGCCAGTAGCCGAACTAGCGGAAGCTCCTACAATGAGCAGTTCTTC. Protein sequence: CASSRTSGSSYNEQFF.

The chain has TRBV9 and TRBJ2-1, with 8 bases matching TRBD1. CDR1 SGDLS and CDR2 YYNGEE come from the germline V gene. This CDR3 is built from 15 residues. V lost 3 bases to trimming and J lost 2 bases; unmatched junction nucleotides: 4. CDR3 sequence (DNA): TGTGCCAGCAGCGCCGAGGGACAGGCCTACAATGAGCAGTTCTTC. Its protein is CASSAEGQAYNEQFF.

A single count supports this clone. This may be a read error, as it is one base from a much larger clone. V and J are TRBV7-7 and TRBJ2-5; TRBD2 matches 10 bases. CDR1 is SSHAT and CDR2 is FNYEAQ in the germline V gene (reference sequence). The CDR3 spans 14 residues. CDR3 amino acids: CASSLGAGGETQYF. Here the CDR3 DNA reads TGTGCTAGCAGCTTAGGAGCGGGAGGGGAGACCCAGTACTTC.

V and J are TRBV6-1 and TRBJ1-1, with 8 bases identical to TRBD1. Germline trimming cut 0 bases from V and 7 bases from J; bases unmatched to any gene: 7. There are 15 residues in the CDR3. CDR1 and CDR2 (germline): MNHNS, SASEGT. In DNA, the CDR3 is TGTGCCAGCAGTGAAGCCCTCAGGACAGGGCTTGAAGCTTTCTTT. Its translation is CASSEALRTGLEAFF.

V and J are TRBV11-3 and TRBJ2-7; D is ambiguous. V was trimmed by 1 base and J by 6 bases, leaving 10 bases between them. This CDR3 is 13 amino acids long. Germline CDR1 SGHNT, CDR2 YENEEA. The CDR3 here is CASSLGQGSEQYF. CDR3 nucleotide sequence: TGTGCCAGCAGCTTAGGCCAAGGATCCGAGCAGTACTTC.

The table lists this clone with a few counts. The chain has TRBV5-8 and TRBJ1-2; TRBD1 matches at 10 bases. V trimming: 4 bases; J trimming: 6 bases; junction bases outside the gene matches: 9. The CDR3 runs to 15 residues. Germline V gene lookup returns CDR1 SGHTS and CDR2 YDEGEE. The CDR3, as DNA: TGTGCCAGCAGCCCTACCGGGACAGGGGATCATGGCTACACCTTC. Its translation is CASSPTGTGDHGYTF.

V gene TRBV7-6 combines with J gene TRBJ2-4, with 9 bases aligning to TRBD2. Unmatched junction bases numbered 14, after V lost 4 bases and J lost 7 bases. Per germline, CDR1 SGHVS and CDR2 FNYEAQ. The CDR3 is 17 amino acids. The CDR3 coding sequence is TGTGCCAGCAGCTCAGGGATTTCCGGGACTAGCAGGAACATTCAGTACTTC. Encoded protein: CASSSGISGTSRNIQYF. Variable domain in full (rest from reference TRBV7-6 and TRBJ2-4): GAGVSQSPRYKVTKRGQDVALRCDPISGHVSLYWYRQALGQGPEFLTYFNYEAQQDKSGLPNDRFSAERPEGSISTLTIQRTEQRDSAMYRCASSSGISGTSRNIQYFGAGTRLSVL.

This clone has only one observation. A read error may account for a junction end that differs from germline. The CDR3 here is CASSVAGSSYEQYF. CDR3 DNA: TGTGCCAGCAGCGTAGCGGGGAGCTCCTACGAGCAGTACTTC. V gene TRBV7-9 combines with J gene TRBJ2-7, with 8 nucleotides matching TRBD2. Germline V lookup: CDR1 SEHNR, CDR2 FQNEAQ (reference sequence). The CDR3 runs to 14 residues. The full variable domain, with the rest looked up from reference TRBV7-9 and TRBJ2-7, is DTGVSQNPRHKITKRGQNVTFRCDPISEHNRLYWYRQTLGQGPEFLTYFQNEAQLEKSRLLSDRFSAERPKGSFSTLEIQRTEQGDSAMYLCASSVAGSSYEQYFGPGTRLTVT.

The CDR3 is CASSLGMRGPGYTF. In DNA, the CDR3 is TGCGCCAGCAGCTTGGGCATGAGGGGGCCGGGCTACACCTTC. The gene calls are TRBV5-1 and TRBJ1-2; 7 nucleotides match TRBD1. Germline V gene sequence: CDR1 SGHRS, CDR2 YFSETQ. The V gene end was trimmed by 0 bases and the J gene end by 8 bases; junction bases not matched to a gene: 7. The CDR3 consists of 14 residues. The whole variable domain, remainder taken from reference TRBV5-1 and TRBJ1-2, is KAGVTQTPRYLIKTRGQQVTLSCSPISGHRSVSWYQQTPGQGLQFLFEYFSETQRNKGNFPGRFSGRQFSNSRSEMNVSTLELGDSALYLCASSLGMRGPGYTFGSGTRLTVV.